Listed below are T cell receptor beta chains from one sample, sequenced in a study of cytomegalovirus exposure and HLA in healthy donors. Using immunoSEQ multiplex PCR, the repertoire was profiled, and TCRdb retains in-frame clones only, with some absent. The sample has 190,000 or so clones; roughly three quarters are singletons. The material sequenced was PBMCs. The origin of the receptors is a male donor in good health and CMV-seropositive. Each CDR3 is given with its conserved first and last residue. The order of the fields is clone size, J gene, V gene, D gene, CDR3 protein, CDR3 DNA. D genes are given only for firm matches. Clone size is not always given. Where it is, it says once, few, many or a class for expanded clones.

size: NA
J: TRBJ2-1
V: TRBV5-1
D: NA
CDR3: CASQGGRIINEQFF
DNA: TGCGCCAGCCAGGGGGGTAGGATAATTAATGAGCAGTTCTTC

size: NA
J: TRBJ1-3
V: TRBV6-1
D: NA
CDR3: CASSEGLKGPGNTIYF
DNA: TGTGCCAGCAGTGAAGGGTTAAAGGGGCCCGGAAACACCATATATTTT

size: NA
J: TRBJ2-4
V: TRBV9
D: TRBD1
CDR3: CASSGFGAKTGGIQYF
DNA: TGTGCCAGCAGCGGGTTCGGGGCGAAGACAGGGGGCATTCAGTACTTC

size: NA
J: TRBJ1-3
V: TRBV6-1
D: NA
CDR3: CASSVSGNTIYF
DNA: TGTGCCAGCAGTGTGTCAGGAAACACCATATATTTT

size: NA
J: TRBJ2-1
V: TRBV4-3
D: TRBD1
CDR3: CASSQDVGDSSYNEQFF
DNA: TGCGCCAGCAGCCAAGATGTGGGGGACAGCTCCTACAATGAGCAGTTCTTC

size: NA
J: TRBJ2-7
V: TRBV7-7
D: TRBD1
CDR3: CASSPGTGSPYEQYF
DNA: TGTGCCAGCAGCCCGGGGACAGGGAGTCCCTACGAGCAGTACTTC

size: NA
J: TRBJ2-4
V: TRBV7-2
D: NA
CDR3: CASSLVGSPNIQYF
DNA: TGTGCCAGCAGCTTAGTTGGTAGTCCGAACATTCAGTACTTC

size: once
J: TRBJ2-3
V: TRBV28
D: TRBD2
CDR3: CASSLGAGGGDTQYF
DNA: TGTGCCAGCAGTTTAGGGGCGGGAGGAGGGGATACGCAGTATTTT

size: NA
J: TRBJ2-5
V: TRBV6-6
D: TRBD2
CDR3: CASSLAGRGVQETQYF
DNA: TGTGCCAGCAGCTTAGCGGGGAGGGGGGTCCAAGAGACCCAGTACTTC

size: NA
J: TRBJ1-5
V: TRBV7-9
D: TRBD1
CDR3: CASSRQGLSNQPQHF
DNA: TGTGCCAGCAGCCGACAGGGACTTAGCAATCAGCCCCAGCATTTT

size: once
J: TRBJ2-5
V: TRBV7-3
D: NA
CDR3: CASSPDSETQYF
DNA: TGTGCCAGCAGCCCCGACTCCGAGACCCAGTACTTC

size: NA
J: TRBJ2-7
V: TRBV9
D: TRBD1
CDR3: CASSTGTGSYEQYF
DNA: TGTGCCAGCAGCACCGGGACAGGGTCCTACGAGCAGTACTTC

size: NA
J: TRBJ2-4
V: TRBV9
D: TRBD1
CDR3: CASSAGQVGRIQYF
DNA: TGTGCCAGCAGCGCGGGACAGGTCGGGCGTATTCAGTACTTC

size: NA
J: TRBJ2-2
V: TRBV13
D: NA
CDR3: CASSSARTGGPTGELFF
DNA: TGTGCCAGCAGCTCAGCCAGAACGGGGGGCCCAACCGGGGAGCTGTTTTTT

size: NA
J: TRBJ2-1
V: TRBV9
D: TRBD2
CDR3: CASSDSGRVGWNEQFF
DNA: TGTGCCAGCAGCGATAGCGGGAGGGTTGGATGGAATGAGCAGTTCTTC

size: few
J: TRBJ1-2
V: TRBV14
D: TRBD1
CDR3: CASSQEWQGARGYTF
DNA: TGTGCCAGCAGCCAAGAGTGGCAGGGGGCGAGGGGCTACACCTTC

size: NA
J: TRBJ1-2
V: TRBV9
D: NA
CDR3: CASSDGAGNYGYTF
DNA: TGTGCCAGCAGCGACGGAGCGGGGAACTATGGCTACACCTTC

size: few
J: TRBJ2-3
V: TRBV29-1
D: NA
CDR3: CSERRAGNTDTQYF
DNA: TGCAGCGAAAGGAGAGCAGGGAATACAGATACGCAGTATTTT

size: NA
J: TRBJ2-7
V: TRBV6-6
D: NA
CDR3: CASRLAWPGMRNEQYF
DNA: TGTGCCAGCAGACTCGCCTGGCCAGGGATGAGGAACGAGCAGTACTTC

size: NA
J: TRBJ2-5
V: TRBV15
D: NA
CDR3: CATSRDIETQYF
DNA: TGTGCCACCAGCAGAGATATTGAGACCCAGTACTTC

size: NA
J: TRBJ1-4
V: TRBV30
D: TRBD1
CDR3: CAWSAAGGRMGLFF
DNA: TGTGCCTGGAGTGCGGCAGGGGGACGCATGGGACTGTTTTTT

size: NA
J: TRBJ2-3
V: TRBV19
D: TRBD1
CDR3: CASGGQGDTQYF
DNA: TGTGCCAGCGGGGGACAGGGGGATACGCAGTATTTT

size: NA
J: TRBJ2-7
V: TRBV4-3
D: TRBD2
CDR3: CASSQEAGGPGEQYF
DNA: TGCGCCAGCAGCCAGGAAGCGGGAGGGCCGGGGGAGCAGTACTTC

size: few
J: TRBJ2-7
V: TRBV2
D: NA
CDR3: CASSYKAYEQYF
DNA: TGTGCCAGCAGTTACAAAGCCTACGAGCAGTACTTC

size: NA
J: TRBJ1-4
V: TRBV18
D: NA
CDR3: CASSQTPYNEKLFF
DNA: TGTGCCAGCTCACAGACACCCTATAATGAAAAACTGTTTTTT

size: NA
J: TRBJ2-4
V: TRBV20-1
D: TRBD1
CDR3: CSGTGGNIQYF
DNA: TGCAGTGGGACAGGGGGGAACATTCAGTACTTC

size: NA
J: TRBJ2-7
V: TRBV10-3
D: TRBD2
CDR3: CAITPRDYHEQYF
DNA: TGTGCCATCACTCCCCGGGACTACCACGAGCAGTACTTC

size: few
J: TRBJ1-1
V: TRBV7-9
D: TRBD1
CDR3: CASSYRGQDTEAFF
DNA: TGTGCCAGCAGCTACAGGGGGCAGGACACTGAAGCTTTCTTT

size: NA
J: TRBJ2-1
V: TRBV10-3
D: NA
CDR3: CAISESGLSSYNEQFF
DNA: TGTGCCATCAGTGAGTCGGGCCTTAGCTCCTACAATGAGCAGTTCTTC

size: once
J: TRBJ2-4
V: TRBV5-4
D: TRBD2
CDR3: CASSSQGSGGAKNIQYF
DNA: TGTGCCAGCAGCTCCCAGGGTAGCGGGGGAGCCAAAAACATTCAGTACTTC

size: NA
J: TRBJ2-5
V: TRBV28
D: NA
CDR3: CASSLELGEAETQYF
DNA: TGTGCCAGCAGTTTAGAATTAGGGGAGGCGGAGACCCAGTACTTC

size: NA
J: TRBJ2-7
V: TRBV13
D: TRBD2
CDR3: CASSQAGGRSSYEQYF
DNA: TGTGCCAGCAGCCAAGCCGGGGGGAGGAGCTCCTACGAGCAGTACTTC

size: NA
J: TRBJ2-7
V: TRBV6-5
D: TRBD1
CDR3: CASSYWDRPHEQYF
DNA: TGTGCCAGCAGTTATTGGGACAGGCCCCACGAGCAGTACTTC

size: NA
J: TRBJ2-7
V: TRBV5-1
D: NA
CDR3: CASSLWVGENHEQYF
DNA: TGCGCCAGCAGCTTGTGGGTGGGAGAGAACCACGAGCAGTACTTC

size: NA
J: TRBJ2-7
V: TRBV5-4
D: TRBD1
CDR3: CASSSTGQGLEEQYF
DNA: TGTGCCAGCAGCTCGACGGGACAGGGGCTTGAAGAGCAGTACTTC

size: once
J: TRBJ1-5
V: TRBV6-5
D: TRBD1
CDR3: CASSGDRRGQPQHF
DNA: TGTGCCAGCAGTGGGGACAGGAGAGGTCAGCCCCAGCATTTT

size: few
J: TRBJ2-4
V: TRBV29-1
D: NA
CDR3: CSVGTSNKNIQYF
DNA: TGCAGCGTTGGGACAAGTAATAAAAACATTCAGTACTTC

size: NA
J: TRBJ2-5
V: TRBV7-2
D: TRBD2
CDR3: CASSLVGDFREGWGTQYF
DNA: TGTGCCAGCAGCTTAGTGGGGGACTTTCGGGAGGGCTGGGGGACCCAGTACTTC

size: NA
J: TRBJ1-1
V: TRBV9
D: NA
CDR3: CASSVKTDMNTEAFF
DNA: TGTGCCAGCAGCGTCAAGACAGACATGAACACTGAAGCTTTCTTT

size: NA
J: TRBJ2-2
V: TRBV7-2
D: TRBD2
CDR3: CASSLDSGGVFF
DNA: TGTGCCAGCAGCTTAGACAGCGGGGGGGTGTTTTTT

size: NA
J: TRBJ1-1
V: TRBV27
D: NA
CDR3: CASSFRPHQWASLNTEAFF
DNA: TGTGCCAGCAGTTTTCGCCCACACCAGTGGGCAAGTCTAAACACTGAAGCTTTCTTT

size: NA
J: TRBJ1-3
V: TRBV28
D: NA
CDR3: CASSTQGNTIYF
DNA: TGTGCCAGCAGCACTCAAGGAAACACCATATATTTT

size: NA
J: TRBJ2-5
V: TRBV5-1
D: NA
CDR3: CASSAGRNQETQYF
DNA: TGCGCCAGCAGCGCGGGACGGAACCAAGAGACCCAGTACTTC

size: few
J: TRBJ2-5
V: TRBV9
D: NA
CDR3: CASSVGGGTETQYF
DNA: TGTGCCAGCAGCGTAGGTGGCGGGACAGAGACCCAGTACTTC

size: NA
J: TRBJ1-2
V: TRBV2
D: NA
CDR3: CASSEAHQTRYTF
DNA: TGTGCCAGCAGTGAAGCGCACCAGACCAGGTACACCTTC

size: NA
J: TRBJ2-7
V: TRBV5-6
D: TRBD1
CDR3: CASSFQGVYEQYF
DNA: TGTGCCAGCAGCTTCCAGGGGGTTTACGAGCAGTACTTC

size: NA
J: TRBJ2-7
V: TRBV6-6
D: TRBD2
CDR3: CASSPHGRGAGYEQYF
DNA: TGTGCCAGCAGTCCCCACGGGCGGGGGGCCGGCTACGAGCAGTACTTC

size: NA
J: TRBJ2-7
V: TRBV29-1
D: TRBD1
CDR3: CSVRTGGYEQYF
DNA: TGCAGCGTCCGGACAGGGGGCTACGAGCAGTACTTC

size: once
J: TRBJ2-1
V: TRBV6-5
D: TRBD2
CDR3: CASRRGTSGYNEQFF
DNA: TGTGCCAGCAGGCGCGGGACTAGCGGCTACAATGAGCAGTTCTTC

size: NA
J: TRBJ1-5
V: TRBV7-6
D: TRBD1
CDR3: CASSPWTGLGNQPQHF
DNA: TGTGCCAGCAGCCCGTGGACAGGGTTGGGCAATCAGCCCCAGCATTTT

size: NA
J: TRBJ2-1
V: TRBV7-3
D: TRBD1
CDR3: CASSLTIGTEKFF
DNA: TGTGCCAGCAGCTTAACGATCGGGACAGAGAAGTTCTTC